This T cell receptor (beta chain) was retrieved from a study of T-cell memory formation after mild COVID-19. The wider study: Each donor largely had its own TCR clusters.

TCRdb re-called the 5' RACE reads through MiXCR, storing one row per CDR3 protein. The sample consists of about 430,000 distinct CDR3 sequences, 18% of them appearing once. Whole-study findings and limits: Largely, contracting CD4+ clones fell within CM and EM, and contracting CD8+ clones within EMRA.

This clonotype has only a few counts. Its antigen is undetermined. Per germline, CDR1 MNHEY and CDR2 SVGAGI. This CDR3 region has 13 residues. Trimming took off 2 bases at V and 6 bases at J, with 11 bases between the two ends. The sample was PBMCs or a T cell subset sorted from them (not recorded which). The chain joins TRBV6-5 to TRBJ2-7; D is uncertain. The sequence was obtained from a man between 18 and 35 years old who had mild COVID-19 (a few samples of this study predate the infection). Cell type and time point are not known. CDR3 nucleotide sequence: TGTGCCAGCAGTTACGGACCATTCGGCGAGCAGTACTTC. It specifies CASSYGPFGEQYF.